This T cell receptor beta chain originates from a study of blood T cells in healthy people across ages. The second PCR ran about 7 to 12 cycles with a sample-barcoded 5' primer and J-beta primers. TCRdb reprocessed the 5' RACE reads via MiXCR and lists one record per CDR3 protein. Here the sample spans about 900,000 distinct CDR3 sequences, 60% to 80% being singletons. This receptor was obtained from a man aged 25-45 years in good health. The sequencing sample was made of blood.

The CDR3 reads CASSQPGQLIRGYTF. The CDR3 region has the DNA TGCGCCAGCAGCCAGCCGGGACAGCTTATTAGGGGCTACACCTTC. The chain recombines TRBV4-1 with TRBJ1-2; 7 bases are shared with TRBD1. After removal of 3 bases from V and 8 bases from J, the junction contained 12 bases not matched to a gene. Germline V gene sequence: CDR1 MGHRA, CDR2 YSYEKL. CDR3 size: 15 residues.